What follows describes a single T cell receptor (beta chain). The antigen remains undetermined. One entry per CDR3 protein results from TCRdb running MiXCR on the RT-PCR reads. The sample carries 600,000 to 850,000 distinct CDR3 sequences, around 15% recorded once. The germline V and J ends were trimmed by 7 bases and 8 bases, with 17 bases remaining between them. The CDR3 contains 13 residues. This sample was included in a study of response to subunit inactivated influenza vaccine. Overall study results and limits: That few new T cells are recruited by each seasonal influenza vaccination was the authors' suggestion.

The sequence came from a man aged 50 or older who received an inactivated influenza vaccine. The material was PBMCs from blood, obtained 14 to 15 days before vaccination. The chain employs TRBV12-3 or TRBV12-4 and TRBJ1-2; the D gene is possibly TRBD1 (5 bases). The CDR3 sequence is CASTSQAGRGYTF. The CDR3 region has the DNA TGTGCCAGCACGTCCCAGGCAGGGCGCGGCTACACCTTC.